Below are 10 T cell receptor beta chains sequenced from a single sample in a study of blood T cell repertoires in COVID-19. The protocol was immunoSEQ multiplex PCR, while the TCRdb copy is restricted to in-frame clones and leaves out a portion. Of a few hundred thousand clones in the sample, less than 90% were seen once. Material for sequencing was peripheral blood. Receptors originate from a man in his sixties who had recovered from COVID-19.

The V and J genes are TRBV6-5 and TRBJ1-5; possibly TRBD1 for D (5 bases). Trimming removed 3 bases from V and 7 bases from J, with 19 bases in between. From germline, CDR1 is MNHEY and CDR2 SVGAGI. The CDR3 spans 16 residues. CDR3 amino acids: CASSYVNSGVRQPQHF. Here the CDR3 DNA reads TGTGCCAGCAGTTATGTCAACTCGGGGGTCAGACAGCCCCAGCATTTT.

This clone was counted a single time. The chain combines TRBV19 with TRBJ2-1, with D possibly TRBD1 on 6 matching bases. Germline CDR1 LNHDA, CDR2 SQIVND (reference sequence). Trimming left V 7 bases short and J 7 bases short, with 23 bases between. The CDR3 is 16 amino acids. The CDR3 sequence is CASTLFKSQGRNEQFF. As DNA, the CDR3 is TGTGCCAGTACCCTATTCAAAAGTCAGGGGCGAAATGAGCAGTTCTTC.

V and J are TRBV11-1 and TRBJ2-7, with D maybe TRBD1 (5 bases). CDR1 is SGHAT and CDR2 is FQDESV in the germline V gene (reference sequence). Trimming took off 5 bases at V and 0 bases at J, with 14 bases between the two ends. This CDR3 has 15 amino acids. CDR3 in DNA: TGTGCCAGCAGCACCGGACAAGAGATCTCCTACGAGCAGTACTTC. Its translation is CASSTGQEISYEQYF.

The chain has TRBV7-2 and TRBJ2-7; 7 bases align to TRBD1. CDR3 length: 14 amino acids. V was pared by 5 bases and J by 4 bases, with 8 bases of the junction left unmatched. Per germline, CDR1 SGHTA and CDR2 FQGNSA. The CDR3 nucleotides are TGTGCCAGCAGCAAAGTTGGGACAGAGTACGAGCAGTACTTC. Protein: CASSKVGTEYEQYF.

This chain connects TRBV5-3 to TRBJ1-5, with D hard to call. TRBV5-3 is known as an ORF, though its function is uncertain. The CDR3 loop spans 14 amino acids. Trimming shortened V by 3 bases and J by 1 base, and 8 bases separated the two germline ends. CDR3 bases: TGTGCCAGAAGCTGTGACAACAGCAATCAGCCCCAGCATTTT. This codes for CARSCDNSNQPQHF.

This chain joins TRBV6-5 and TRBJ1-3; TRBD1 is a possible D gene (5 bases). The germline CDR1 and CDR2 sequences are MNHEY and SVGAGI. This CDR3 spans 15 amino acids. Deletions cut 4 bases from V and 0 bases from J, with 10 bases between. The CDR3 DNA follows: TGTGCCAGCAGTTTAACAGGTGCCTCTGGAAACACCATATATTTT. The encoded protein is CASSLTGASGNTIYF.

CDR3 sequence reads: CASSLPAGAQETQYF. CDR3 coding DNA: TGCGCCAGCAGCTTGCCAGCGGGGGCTCAAGAGACCCAGTACTTC. This chain uses TRBV5-1 with TRBJ2-5; 8 bases agree with TRBD2. The CDR3 is 15 residues long. Trimming cost V 1 base and J 2 bases; bases outside gene matches: 4. Germline V gene lookup returns CDR1 SGHRS and CDR2 YFSETQ.

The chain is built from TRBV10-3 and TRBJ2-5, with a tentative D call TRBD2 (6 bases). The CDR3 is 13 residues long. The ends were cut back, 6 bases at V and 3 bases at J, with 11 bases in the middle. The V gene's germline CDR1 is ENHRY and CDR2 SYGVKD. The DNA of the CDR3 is TGTGCCATCAGACCGGGACTCGAAGAGACCCAGTACTTC. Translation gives CAIRPGLEETQYF.

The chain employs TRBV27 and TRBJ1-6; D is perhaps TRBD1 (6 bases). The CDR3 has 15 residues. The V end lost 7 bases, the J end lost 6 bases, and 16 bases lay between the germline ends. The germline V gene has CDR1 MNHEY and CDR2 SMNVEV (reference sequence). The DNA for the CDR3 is TGTGCCAGCACCGGTGGCAGGGGCGGTAATTCACCCCTCCACTTT. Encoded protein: CASTGGRGGNSPLHF.

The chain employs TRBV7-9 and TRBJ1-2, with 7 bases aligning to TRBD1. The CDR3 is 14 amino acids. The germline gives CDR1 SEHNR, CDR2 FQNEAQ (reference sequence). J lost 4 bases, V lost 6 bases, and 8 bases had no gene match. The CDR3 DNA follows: TGTGCCAGCAGTTCCCCCGACAGGGCCTATGGCTACACCTTC. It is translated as CASSSPDRAYGYTF. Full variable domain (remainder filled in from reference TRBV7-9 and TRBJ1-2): DTGVSQNPRHKITKRGQNVTFRCDPISEHNRLYWYRQTLGQGPEFLTYFQNEAQLEKSRLLSDRFSAERPKGSFSTLEIQRTEQGDSAMYLCASSSPDRAYGYTFGSGTRLTVV.